The 8 T cell receptor beta chains given below trace back to one sample, sequenced in a study of tumor-infiltrating lymphocytes in primary liver carcinoma. The source material, about 17-31 mg of unsorted bulk tissue, was used to co-extract RNA and DNA. Using a constant-region primer together with ProtoScript II reverse transcriptase, TCR beta cDNA was made from about 500 ng of total RNA. Slightly modified ARM-PCR with three nested multiplex PCR rounds yielded TCR beta libraries. Both of the initial two PCR rounds ran for approximately 11 cycles and employed TRBV1-TRBV30 forward primers alongside a C-beta reverse primer. TCRdb itself ran the multiplex PCR reads through MiXCR, one entry per CDR3 protein. The table shows about 21,000 distinct CDR3 sequences, with under 75% occurring only once. Sequencing used liver tumor tissue from sampling region 1. Indicated subset: tumor region T1, superior pole. All receptors derive from a man in his forties with primary liver carcinoma and hepatitis B virus infection.

By sample share, this clonotype is medium-sized. This sequence joins TRBV19 and TRBJ1-1; 10 bases match TRBD1. The CDR3 is made up of 16 amino acids. Germline CDR1 and CDR2: LNHDA and SQIVND (reference sequence). V lost 3 bases and J lost 0; bases outside the gene matches: 4. As DNA, the CDR3 is TGTGCCAGTAGTATCCTGGGACAGGGGATGAACACTGAAGCTTTCTTT. Its translation: CASSILGQGMNTEAFF. Variable domain in full (rest from reference TRBV19 and TRBJ1-1): DGGITQSPKYLFRKEGQNVTLSCEQNLNHDAMYWYRQDPGQGLRLIYYSQIVNDFQKGDIAEGYSVSREKKESFPLTVTSAQKNPTAFYLCASSILGQGMNTEAFFGQGTRLTVV.

In the case of this clonotype: The CDR3 does not end in the conserved phenylalanine or tryptophan, so this is likely a read error. The limits of the CDR3 on the DNA are not certain, so only TCRdb's listed CDR3 is given. The chain links TRBV4-2 to TRBJ2-7; no DNA check was done on the table's D call, TRBD2. Germline assignment: CDR1 LGHNA and CDR2 YNFKEQ. 18 amino acids form the CDR3, both terminal residues included. CDR3 loop: CASSRKPGLAGGPHEQYL.

On this clonotype: The junction and the germline gene differ at one end; a read error may be behind it. This chain links TRBV7-9 with TRBJ1-2; 7 nucleotides align to TRBD1. The CDR3 runs 16 residues. The germline V gene has CDR1 SEHNR and CDR2 FQNEAQ (reference sequence). The CDR3 loop reads CANSPEDRLSQYGYIF. As DNA, the CDR3 is TGTGCCAACAGCCCCGAGGACAGGCTGTCCCAGTATGGCTACATCTTC.

In the case of this clonotype: The junction differs from germline at one of its ends, possibly a read error. The V and J genes are TRBV11-2 and TRBJ1-1, with D unresolved. The CDR3 runs 13 residues. CDR1 is SGHAT, CDR2 FQNNGV, per germline. The CDR3 DNA reads as TGTGTCAGCAGCTTAGTGCTATGGGCTGAAGCTTTCTTT. It yields the protein CVSSLVLWAEAFF.

This chain joins TRBV11-2 and TRBJ2-5; D call uncertain. CDR1 is SGHAT, CDR2 FQNNGV, per germline. V lost 3 bases and J 7 bases, leaving 27 bases between the germline ends. The CDR3 totals 18 residues. This CDR3 reads CASSLARPALGKKATQYF. The CDR3 DNA is TGTGCCAGCAGCTTGGCGAGGCCAGCCCTGGGAAAAAAAGCGACCCAGTACTTC.

In the case of this clonotype: At one end the junction does not follow the germline gene, possibly because of a read error. The chain recombines TRBV11-2 with TRBJ2-1, with TRBD2 matching 7 bases. This CDR3 is built from 16 residues. The germline gives CDR1 SGHAT, CDR2 FQNNGV. As DNA, the CDR3 is TGTGTCAGCAGCTATACTAGCGTCCATTTATACAATGGGCAGTTCTTC. Translation gives CVSSYTSVHLYNGQFF. The whole variable domain, remainder taken from reference TRBV11-2 and TRBJ2-1, is EAGVAQSPRYKIIEKRQSVAFWCNPISGHATLYWYQQILGQGPKLLIQFQNNGVVDDSQLPKDRFSAERLKGVDSTLKIQPAKLEDSAVYLCVSSYTSVHLYNGQFFGPGTRLTVL.

This CDR3 is CSVLAGSPWGEQFF. CDR3 nucleotides: TGCAGTGTTTTAGCGGGATCTCCCTGGGGAGAGCAGTTCTTC. V usage is TRBV20-1 and J usage is TRBJ2-1, with 8 bases matching TRBD2. The V and J ends lost 7 bases and 10 bases, in that order; junction bases with no gene match: 15. The CDR3 extends over 14 amino acids. From germline, CDR1 is DFQATT and CDR2 SNEGSKA (reference sequence).

This clonotype was detected only once. J is TRBJ2-2 and V is TRBV5-5; D unresolved. V gave up 0 bases and J gave up 7 bases, with 10 bases separating them. Germline-derived CDR1 and CDR2 are SGHKS and YYEKEE (reference sequence). The CDR3 covers 14 residues. DNA of the CDR3: TGTGCCAGCAGCTTGGAGACGGGTGTCGGGGAGCTGTTTTTT. Its protein is CASSLETGVGELFF. Looking up the rest from reference TRBV5-5 and TRBJ2-2 gives the full variable domain: DAGVTQSPTHLIKTRGQQVTLRCSPISGHKSVSWYQQVLGQGPQFIFQYYEKEERGRGNFPDRFSARQFPNYSSELNVNALLLGDSALYLCASSLETGVGELFFGEGSRLTVL.